This TCR beta chain was recovered during a study of blood T cell repertoires in COVID-19. This CDR3 is 15 amino acids long. Per germline, CDR1 SGHRS and CDR2 YFSETQ. With 0 bases clipped from V and 1 base from J, the junction kept 1 base outside the gene matches. This table comes from immunoSEQ multiplex PCR, and its TCRdb copy is limited to in-frame clones, with some not included. The sample has 370,000 or so clones; 70% to 90% are singletons. Notes on this clone: The sample holds other DNA sequences that translate to the same CDR3.

The rearrangement uses TRBV5-1 and TRBJ2-1; TRBD1 aligns across 7 bases. This receptor was taken from a man aged 25 to 40 who had recovered from COVID-19. The material sequenced was PBMCs or T cells enriched from blood (not recorded which). In DNA form, the CDR3 reads TGCGCCAGCAGCTTGGGACAGGGTTCCTACAATGAGCAGTTCTTC. It specifies CASSLGQGSYNEQFF. Full variable domain (missing parts from reference TRBV5-1 and TRBJ2-1): KAGVTQTPRYLIKTRGQQVTLSCSPISGHRSVSWYQQTPGQGLQFLFEYFSETQRNKGNFPGRFSGRQFSNSRSEMNVSTLELGDSALYLCASSLGQGSYNEQFFGPGTRLTVL.